This T cell receptor (beta chain) derives from a study of blood T cell repertoires in COVID-19. At the level of the study: Both acute and convalescent COVID-19 samples were obtained from the United States, Italy and Spain. PBMCs, B-cell-depleted T cells, or T cells provided the cDNA or gDNA that made up the material.

Clones were read by immunoSEQ multiplex PCR, and TCRdb kept only the in-frame ones, dropping some. This sample has 70,000 to 85,000 clones, with roughly 86% found just once. The clonotype comes from a man aged 55 to 69 with acute or convalescent COVID-19. The sequenced sample consisted of peripheral blood.

CDR3: CASSPGGADTQYF. The CDR3 coding sequence is TGTGCCAGCTCACCTGGAGGGGCAGATACGCAGTATTTT. The V and J genes are TRBV18 and TRBJ2-3, with TRBD2 as a possible D gene (6 bases). The germline gives CDR1 KGHSH, CDR2 LQKENI. The CDR3 sequence is 13 residues long. V lost 3 bases and J lost 4, with 8 bases in between. The whole variable domain, remainder taken from reference TRBV18 and TRBJ2-3, is NAGVMQNPRHLVRRRGQEARLRCSPMKGHSHVYWYRQLPEEGLKFMVYLQKENIIDESGMPKERFSAEFPKEGPSILRIQQVVRGDSAAYFCASSPGGADTQYFGPGTRLTVL.